The text below deals with one TCR beta chain. The sample is drawn from a study of CD8+ T cells in alopecia areata. Treatment noted: oral pan-JAK inhibitor, 5-10 mg twice daily. In each case, RNA was isolated and then reverse transcribed into cDNA as the sequencing template. TCRdb keeps only in-frame clones here, not all; method: immunoSEQ multiplex PCR. The data hold 140,000 to 150,000 clones, with nearly 55% observed a single time. This CDR3 spans 16 amino acids. The germline V gene has CDR1 SGHVS and CDR2 FQNEAQ. Trimming shortened V by 5 bases and J by 0 bases, and 17 bases separated the two germline ends.

This chain uses TRBV7-8 with TRBJ2-7; the D gene is possibly TRBD1 (6 bases). The source is a human donor with alopecia areata. The starting material was CD8+ T cells sorted from blood, obtained at week 4, from a patient treated with tofacitinib. The CDR3 nucleotides read TGTGCCAGCAGCCGAGCCCGCCGGGACAACTCCTACGAGCAGTACTTC. Protein: CASSRARRDNSYEQYF.